This TCR beta chain is from a study of shared clonotypes between healthy human individuals. Study results and caveats: The genetic and exposure-history diversity represented was limited by few donors.

Germline CDR1 SGHAT, CDR2 FQNNGV. The CDR3 spans 16 residues. After removal of 2 bases from V and 7 bases from J, the junction contained 8 bases not matched to a gene. Using immunoSEQ multiplex PCR, the repertoire was profiled, and TCRdb retains in-frame clones only, with some absent. The table records 400,000 to 600,000 clones, roughly three quarters of them present only once. As regards this clone: Its antigen is undetermined.

This receptor was taken from a middle-aged woman in good health. Some clones in this sample may be carry-over from other donors' samples. Sequencing was performed on PBMCs. The chain employs TRBV11-2 and TRBJ2-1; 10 bases match TRBD2. The CDR3 nucleotides are TGTGCCAGCAGCTTATTTGGGTTGACTAGCGGGAATGAGCAGTTCTTC. Residues: CASSLFGLTSGNEQFF. Full variable domain (rest looked up from reference TRBV11-2 and TRBJ2-1): EAGVAQSPRYKIIEKRQSVAFWCNPISGHATLYWYQQILGQGPKLLIQFQNNGVVDDSQLPKDRFSAERLKGVDSTLKIQPAKLEDSAVYLCASSLFGLTSGNEQFFGPGTRLTVL.